Presented here are 27 T cell receptor beta chains from one specimen sequenced in a study of shared clonotypes between healthy human individuals (dated by TCRdb to the early 2020s). CD8 naive samples were obtained by positive selection for CCR7 among CD45RO-negative cells, yielding a CD45RA+CCR7+ population from which TemRA cells were excluded. To prepare the library, the immunoSEQ multiplex PCR assay was applied. TCRdb's version of the immuneACCESS table is confined to in-frame rearrangements and falls short of the full clone set. An unresolved V gene accounts for under half of the shortfall where checked; the remainder is of unknown origin. A total of 600,000 or so clones appear in this sample, roughly 95% of them only once. The ten largest clones capture around 0.12% of the sample. Sample: naive CD8+ T cells sorted from blood. The cell subset or site tag for this specimen amounts to: CD45RA+CCR7+. These receptors were obtained from a woman in her thirties in good health.

The chain employs TRBV4-1 and TRBJ2-1, with D perhaps matching TRBD1 (5 bases). The CDR3 consists of 14 residues. The V gene's germline CDR1 is MGHRA and CDR2 YSYEKL. V lost 0 bases, J lost 9 bases, and 12 bases lay in between. CDR3 region: CASSQDEGAAEQFF. CDR3 coding DNA: TGCGCCAGCAGCCAAGATGAAGGGGCAGCTGAGCAGTTCTTC.

The rearrangement links TRBV27 to TRBJ2-7; 12 bases map to TRBD2. CDR3 length equals 15 residues. Germline V CDR1 and CDR2: MNHEY, SMNVEV (reference sequence). Trimming took 5 bases from V and 5 from J; bases not matched to a gene: 7. This CDR3 is CASSRLAGVFHEQYF. CDR3 sequence (DNA): TGTGCCAGCAGTAGACTAGCGGGAGTCTTCCACGAGCAGTACTTC.

The chain has TRBV27 and TRBJ2-5; D gene uncertain. Deletions cut 5 bases from V and 2 bases from J, with 15 bases between. The CDR3 is made up of 15 amino acids. Looked up from germline, CDR1 is MNHEY and CDR2 is SMNVEV (reference sequence). CDR3 protein: CASSKISSLQETQYF. Here the CDR3 DNA reads TGTGCCAGCAGTAAGATTTCGAGCCTACAAGAGACCCAGTACTTC.

The chain has TRBV6-5 and TRBJ2-7; TRBD1 is a possible D gene (5 bases). Germline-derived CDR1 and CDR2 are MNHEY and SVGAGI. This CDR3 comprises 14 residues. V lost 2 bases and J 0 bases, leaving 8 bases between the germline ends. The CDR3 loop reads CASSYMDTSYEQYF. The CDR3 DNA reads as TGTGCCAGCAGTTACATGGACACCTCCTACGAGCAGTACTTC.

This chain joins TRBV5-1 and TRBJ1-1; D may be TRBD1 (6 bases). V shed 5 bases and J shed 3 bases, with 23 bases lying between them. The germline V gene has CDR1 SGHRS and CDR2 YFSETQ. The CDR3 totals 17 residues. This chain's CDR3 is CASRPNRVGSRDTEAFF. The CDR3 DNA is TGCGCCAGCAGACCCAACAGGGTAGGGAGTCGGGACACTGAAGCTTTCTTT.

The chain has TRBV28 and TRBJ2-5, with D possibly matching TRBD2 (6 bases). Trimming removed 6 bases from V and 2 bases from J, with 10 bases in between. Looked up from germline, CDR1 is MDHEN and CDR2 is SYDVKM. The CDR3 sequence is 13 residues long. CDR3 sequence (DNA): TGTGCCAGCAGCTCTAGCGCTCAAGAGACCCAGTACTTC. This codes for CASSSSAQETQYF.

This sequence joins TRBV11-2 and TRBJ2-7; no clear D gene. CDR1 is SGHAT and CDR2 is FQNNGV in the germline V gene. The CDR3 is 12 residues long. The V end lost 5 bases, the J end lost 1 base, and 6 bases lay between the germline ends. The CDR3 loop is CASSALSYEQYF. The CDR3 coding sequence is TGTGCCAGCAGCGCCCTATCCTACGAGCAGTACTTC.

V is TRBV7-3 and J is TRBJ2-1; TRBD2 matches at 10 bases. Germline lookup yields CDR1 SGHTA and CDR2 FQGTGA. The CDR3 totals 15 residues. Germline trimming cut 6 bases from V and 8 bases from J; bases unmatched to any gene: 10. The CDR3 DNA reads as TGTGCCAGCAGACCTAGCGGGAGTTGGGTAGATGAGCAGTTCTTC. Translated, it gives CASRPSGSWVDEQFF.

Regarding this clone: Other nucleotide sequences in the sample specify the same CDR3. The chain has TRBV29-1 and TRBJ2-5, with D unresolved. Trimming removed 4 bases from V and 1 base from J, with 1 base in between. Looked up from germline, CDR1 is SQVTM and CDR2 is ANQGSEA. This CDR3 has 10 residues. DNA of the CDR3: TGCAGCGTTGTCCAAGAGACCCAGTACTTC. Encoded protein: CSVVQETQYF.

The chain is built from TRBV30 and TRBJ1-2; possibly TRBD1 for D (6 bases). V dropped 3 bases and J dropped 4 bases, with 12 bases sitting between them. The CDR3 is 13 residues long. CDR1 GTSNPN and CDR2 SVGIG come from the germline V gene (reference sequence). CDR3 bases: TGTGCCTGGAGGCTACAGGGAACCTATGGCTACACCTTC. It codes for CAWRLQGTYGYTF. Full variable domain (missing parts from reference TRBV30 and TRBJ1-2): SQTIHQWPATLVQPVGSPLSLECTVEGTSNPNLYWYRQAAGRGLQLLFYSVGIGQISSEVPQNLSASRPQDRQFILSSKKLLLSDSGFYLCAWRLQGTYGYTFGSGTRLTVV.

With respect to this clone: The junction departs from the called germline gene at one end, perhaps through a read error. This sample includes further DNA sequences coding for the same CDR3. The genes are TRBV10-2 and TRBJ2-7; D unclear. Germline lookup yields CDR1 WSHSY and CDR2 SAAADI. This CDR3 has 10 amino acids. The CDR3 nucleotides read TGCGCCAGCCGTGACTACGAGCAGTACTTC. The encoded protein is CASRDYEQYF.

The V gene is TRBV28, the J gene TRBJ1-5; 9 nucleotides match TRBD1. Germline V gene sequence: CDR1 MDHEN, CDR2 SYDVKM. The CDR3 is 15 residues long. The V segment lost 5 bases and the J segment 5 bases; nucleotides outside the gene matches: 7. The CDR3: CASSPQGQGHQPQHF. DNA for the CDR3: TGTGCCAGCAGTCCCCAGGGACAGGGTCATCAGCCCCAGCATTTT. The full variable domain, completed using reference TRBV28 and TRBJ1-5, is DVKVTQSSRYLVKRTGEKVFLECVQDMDHENMFWYRQDPGLGLRLIYFSYDVKMKEKGDIPEGYSVSREKKERFSLILESASTNQTSMYLCASSPQGQGHQPQHFGDGTRLSIL.

The CDR3 region is CASSLVLINEQFF. The CDR3, as DNA: TGTGCCAGCAGCTTGGTCCTGATAAATGAGCAGTTCTTC. V is TRBV5-8 and J is TRBJ2-1, with D uncertain. Germline CDR1 SGHTS, CDR2 YDEGEE. This CDR3 region has 13 residues. V lost 0 bases and J 7 bases, leaving 8 bases between the germline ends.

The rearrangement uses TRBV29-1 and TRBJ2-1; TRBD2 agrees at 8 bases. The CDR3 extends over 14 amino acids. The J segment lost 0 bases and the V segment lost 5 bases, leaving 3 bases of the junction unmatched. Germline lookup yields CDR1 SQVTM and CDR2 ANQGSEA. CDR3 in amino acids: CSVYGTSSYNEQFF. CDR3 in DNA: TGCAGCGTTTACGGGACTAGCTCCTACAATGAGCAGTTCTTC.

The chain joins TRBV27 to TRBJ2-7; 8 bases line up with TRBD1. Per germline, CDR1 MNHEY and CDR2 SMNVEV (reference sequence). The ends lost 5 bases at V and 3 bases at J; junction bases unmatched: 9. This CDR3 comprises 15 residues. The CDR3 DNA follows: TGTGCCAGCAGTACCACCGGGACAGGCATCTACGAGCAGTACTTC. Protein product: CASSTTGTGIYEQYF.

The genes are TRBV15 and TRBJ2-7, with TRBD1 matching over 9 bases. Trimming took 5 bases from V and 7 from J; bases not matched to a gene: 9. The CDR3 spans 14 residues. CDR1 LNHNV and CDR2 YYDKDF come from the germline V gene (reference sequence). The DNA of the CDR3 is TGTGCCACCAGCGTAACCGGGACAGGGAGGGAGCAGTACTTC. This encodes CATSVTGTGREQYF. Supplemented by reference TRBV15 and TRBJ2-7, the full variable domain reads DAMVIQNPRYQVTQFGKPVTLSCSQTLNHNVMYWYQQKSSQAPKLLFHYYDKDFNNEADTPDNFQSRRPNTSFCFLDIRSPGLGDTAMYLCATSVTGTGREQYFGPGTRLTVT.

This clone was found once. The chain carries TRBV29-1 and TRBJ1-1; D possibly corresponds to TRBD1 (6 bases). The CDR3 spans 14 residues. The V and J ends lost 3 bases and 1 base respectively, with 12 bases between them. The germline CDR1 and CDR2 sequences are SQVTM and ANQGSEA. Written as DNA, the CDR3 is TGCAGCGTTGACCCCACAGGGACGAACACTGAAGCTTTCTTT. This gives the protein CSVDPTGTNTEAFF.

The chain is built from TRBV9 and TRBJ2-2, with a weak D call TRBD2 (6 bases). The CDR3 is 16 amino acids. The V end was cut by 1 base, the J end by 1 base, with 11 bases between. Germline assignment: CDR1 SGDLS and CDR2 YYNGEE. The CDR3 DNA reads TGTGCCAGCAGCGTATATGCGGGAATGAACACCGGGGAGCTGTTTTTT. Its translation: CASSVYAGMNTGELFF.

A remark on this clone: Other DNA sequences from this sample encode an identical CDR3 as well. V usage is TRBV10-2 and J usage is TRBJ2-7; D is perhaps TRBD2 (6 bases). This CDR3 contains 13 residues. The V gene's germline CDR1 is WSHSY and CDR2 SAAADI. Trimming removed 3 bases from V and 4 bases from J, with 10 bases in between. The DNA for the CDR3 is TGCGCCAGCAGTGAAGGCCGGGGGTACGAGCAGTACTTC. This translates into CASSEGRGYEQYF.

V usage is TRBV28 and J usage is TRBJ1-1; D gene uncertain. The CDR3 is made up of 11 amino acids. Germline lookup yields CDR1 MDHEN and CDR2 SYDVKM. V shed 3 bases and J shed 8 bases, with 7 bases lying between them. The CDR3 loop is CASSFTGEAFF. The CDR3 coding sequence is TGTGCCAGCAGTTTTACCGGGGAAGCTTTCTTT.

The chain has TRBV27 and TRBJ1-4; possible D gene TRBD1, 6 bases. CDR1 is MNHEY, CDR2 SMNVEV, per germline (reference sequence). The CDR3 is 15 amino acids. The ends were cut back, 7 bases at V and 3 bases at J, with 15 bases in the middle. In DNA, the CDR3 is TGTGCCAGCAAGAAAAGGACAGTTCCTAATGAAAAACTGTTTTTT. Residues: CASKKRTVPNEKLFF.

The V call is TRBV4-1, the J call TRBJ2-7; 7 positions match TRBD1. Germline V lookup: CDR1 MGHRA, CDR2 YSYEKL. Trimming removed 4 bases from V and 2 bases from J; junction bases left unmatched: 11. The CDR3 runs 16 residues. This CDR3 reads CASSLGTAQTPYEQYF. The CDR3 DNA reads as TGCGCCAGCAGCCTAGGGACAGCGCAGACTCCCTACGAGCAGTACTTC.

This clone showed up just once. The chain joins TRBV4-1 to TRBJ1-5; D is possibly TRBD1 (5 bases). This CDR3 has 17 residues. Trimming removed 1 base from V and 4 bases from J, with 17 bases in between. Per the germline V gene, CDR1 is MGHRA and CDR2 is YSYEKL. The CDR3: CASSQVHGASGNQPQHF. CDR3 in DNA: TGCGCCAGCAGCCAAGTTCACGGGGCCAGTGGGAATCAGCCCCAGCATTTT.

The rearrangement joins TRBV19 to TRBJ2-7; D not resolved. V was pared by 4 bases and J by 2 bases, with 12 bases between. Germline V gene data show CDR1 as LNHDA and CDR2 as SQIVND (reference sequence). The CDR3 extends over 14 amino acids. The CDR3 sequence is CASSKRDAPYEQYF. The DNA for the CDR3 is TGTGCCAGTAGTAAAAGGGATGCGCCCTACGAGCAGTACTTC. The variable domain in full, with the rest retrieved from reference TRBV19 and TRBJ2-7, is DGGITQSPKYLFRKEGQNVTLSCEQNLNHDAMYWYRQDPGQGLRLIYYSQIVNDFQKGDIAEGYSVSREKKESFPLTVTSAQKNPTAFYLCASSKRDAPYEQYFGPGTRLTVT.

The chain carries TRBV9 and TRBJ2-3, with TRBD2 matching 9 bases. CDR3 length: 16 residues. Germline V CDR1 and CDR2: SGDLS, YYNGEE. V shed 3 bases, J shed 2 bases, and the junction held 7 bases outside the gene matches. CDR3 in amino acids: CASSGGLAGTTDTQYF. The CDR3 nucleotides are TGTGCCAGCAGCGGGGGGCTAGCGGGAACCACAGATACGCAGTATTTT.

The genes are TRBV5-5 and TRBJ1-5; 10 positions match TRBD1. The CDR3 has 16 residues. The germline gives CDR1 SGHKS, CDR2 YYEKEE (reference sequence). With 4 bases clipped from V and 0 bases from J, the junction kept 4 bases outside the gene matches. Here the CDR3 DNA reads TGTGCCAGCAGCCGCGGGACAGGGGATAGCAATCAGCCCCAGCATTTT. Amino acids: CASSRGTGDSNQPQHF.

This clone was counted once. The chain has TRBV9 and TRBJ1-1; no firm D call. Per germline, CDR1 SGDLS and CDR2 YYNGEE. CDR3 length equals 14 residues. V gave up 3 bases and J gave up 1 base, with 10 bases separating them. The CDR3 DNA reads TGTGCCAGCAGCGCGCTGCCGGGGAACACTGAAGCTTTCTTT. It encodes CASSALPGNTEAFF.